These T cell receptor beta chains were read from a single sample in a study of spatial heterogeneity in lung cancer. TCRdb reanalysed the 5' RACE reads using MiXCR and keeps one entry per CDR3 protein. The table includes 4,500 to 6,000 distinct CDR3 sequences, roughly 4.9% detected once. The specimen comprised lung tumor tissue, sampled at surgery. These receptors came from a male donor with early-stage non-small cell lung cancer. Both conserved end residues are part of each CDR3. The D gene is left open where the match is weak. Not all rows give a size; the values are once, few, many and, for expanded clones, a class.

>TRBV27|medium-sized|TRBJ1-2|12|-
TGTGCCAGCAAAGGACAGTTCTATGGCTACACCTTC
CASKGQFYGYTF
>TRBV7-8|many|TRBJ2-7|15|-
TGTGCCAGCAGCTTTCGGACGGGTGGCACCTACGAGCAGTACTTC
CASSFRTGGTYEQYF
>TRBV3-1|many|TRBJ1-2|14|-
TGTGCCAGCAGCCAAGATATTAGGCTACCAGGCTACACCTTC
CASSQDIRLPGYTF
>TRBV11-2|many|TRBJ1-1|13|-
TGTGCCAGCAGCTTCATAGATGTCACTGAAGCTTTCTTT
CASSFIDVTEAFF
>TRBV18|many|TRBJ1-6|17|-
TGTGCCAGCTCACCATATCAGGGGAGAAACTTGAATTCACCCCTCCACTTT
CASSPYQGRNLNSPLHF
>TRBV20-1|medium-sized|TRBJ1-5|13|-
TGCAGTGCCCTGGGGCAGGTAAATCAGCCCCAGCATTTT
CSALGQVNQPQHF
>TRBV12-3/TRBV12-4|medium-sized|TRBJ1-2|13|-
TGTGCCAGCAGACAGGGCGGGAGCCATGGCTACACCTTC
CASRQGGSHGYTF
>TRBV14|many|TRBJ2-5|16|-
TGTGCCAGCAGCCCGCTTATGAGGCTAGCCCAAGAGACCCAGTACTTC
CASSPLMRLAQETQYF
>TRBV13|-|TRBJ1-4|14|-
TGTGCCAGCAGCGAACAGGATTTTTCGGAAAAACTGTTTTTT
CASSEQDFSEKLFF
>TRBV4-1|many|TRBJ2-7|15|TRBD1
TGCGCCAGCAGCCCCATGGGACAGGGGGCCTACGAGCAGTACTTC
CASSPMGQGAYEQYF
>TRBV3-1|many|TRBJ1-2|13|-
TGTGCCAGCAGCCAAGGCTGGCGGGATGGCTACACCTTC
CASSQGWRDGYTF
>TRBV20-1|many|TRBJ1-1|13|-
TGCAGTGCTTTAAGACGGGAGAACACTGAAGCTTTCTTT
CSALRRENTEAFF
>TRBV29-1|-|TRBJ1-4|12|-
TGCAGCGTTGGGGCAGGGGATGAAAAACTGTTTTTT
CSVGAGDEKLFF
>TRBV6-5|many|TRBJ1-1|15|-
TGTGCCAGCACCACCCGGGGAGGGGCGAGGGCTGAAGCTTTCTTT
CASTTRGGARAEAFF
>TRBV11-3|-|TRBJ2-5|13|-
TGTGCCAGCAGCCCCGGGGTTCCAGAGACCCAGTACTTC
CASSPGVPETQYF
>TRBV29-1|many|TRBJ2-3|16|TRBD2
TGCAGCGTTGCGGGGGCTAGCGGGGGTGGTGGAGATACGCAGTATTTT
CSVAGASGGGGDTQYF
>TRBV5-1|-|TRBJ2-1|15|TRBD2
TGCGCCAGCAGCTCGAAGCGGGGGGCTTACAATGAGCAGTTCTTC
CASSSKRGAYNEQFF
>TRBV7-2|many|TRBJ1-6|13|-
TGTGCCAGCAGCTTAGATAGGGGAGCTCCCCTCCACTTT
CASSLDRGAPLHF
>TRBV24-1|many|TRBJ2-6|14|-
TGTGCCACCAGTGATGGGTCTGGGGCCAACGTCCTGACTTTC
CATSDGSGANVLTF
>TRBV7-9|many|TRBJ1-6|15|-
TGTGCCAGCAGCCCCCTTTCAGGTGATAATTCACCCCTCCACTTT
CASSPLSGDNSPLHF
>TRBV5-1|medium-sized|TRBJ2-1|15|-
TGCGCCAGCAGAGACCCCCGCGGGATCTACAATGAGCAGTTCTTC
CASRDPRGIYNEQFF
>TRBV7-9|many|TRBJ2-3|12|-
TGTGCCAGCAGCTCAGAGGCAGATACGCAGTATTTT
CASSSEADTQYF
>TRBV3-1|-|TRBJ2-7|15|-
TGTGCCAGCAGCCGGGAGGGGGGGATCCCCTCCGAGCAGTACTTC
CASSREGGIPSEQYF
>TRBV12-3/TRBV12-4|medium-sized|TRBJ2-5|13|-
TGTGCCAGCAGTTTAGCCGAACAAGAGACCCAGTACTTC
CASSLAEQETQYF
>TRBV29-1|many|TRBJ1-1|13|-
TGCAGCGTCCTTTGGTACATGAACACTGAAGCTTTCTTT
CSVLWYMNTEAFF
>TRBV2|few|TRBJ1-2|13|-
TGTGCCAGCGGGGAACAACCGGACTATGGCTACACCTTC
CASGEQPDYGYTF
>TRBV20-1|many|TRBJ2-1|17|TRBD2
TGCAGTGCTAGAGTTAGCGGGAGGAGAGGTTTTTACAATGAGCAGTTCTTC
CSARVSGRRGFYNEQFF
>TRBV28|few|TRBJ2-5|12|-
TGTGCCAGCAGTTCCCCCCCCCCGACCCAGTACTTC
CASSSPPPTQYF
>TRBV9|medium-sized|TRBJ2-1|15|-
TGTGCCAGCAGCGGAACCGGACTACCCGGCAATGAGCAGTTCTTC
CASSGTGLPGNEQFF
>TRBV10-3|medium-sized|TRBJ2-3|13|-
TGTGCCATCAGTGGTCTATCGGAAGGTACGCAGTATTTT
CAISGLSEGTQYF
>TRBV3-1|many|TRBJ1-5|14|-
TGTGCCAGCAGCCCCCGGGGCGCCGGTCAGCCCCAGCATTTT
CASSPRGAGQPQHF
>TRBV30|many|TRBJ1-6|13|TRBD1
TGTGCCTGGAGCCGACAGGGGCATTCACCCCTCCACTTT
CAWSRQGHSPLHF
>TRBV7-9|medium-sized|TRBJ2-4|13|-
TGTGCCAGCAGCTTAGGGGCCAAAAACATTCAGTACTTC
CASSLGAKNIQYF
>TRBV7-9|many|TRBJ2-7|15|TRBD2
TGTGCCAGCAGCTTAGCGGGAGGGTTGACGTACGAGCAGTACTTC
CASSLAGGLTYEQYF
>TRBV4-1|many|TRBJ2-1|17|-
TGCGCCAGCAGCCAAGATGGGGGCAGGGCAGACTACAATGAGCAGTTCTTC
CASSQDGGRADYNEQFF
>TRBV27|medium-sized|TRBJ2-7|14|-
TGTGCCAGCAGTTTCGGCAGGGTGATCGACGAGCAGTACTTC
CASSFGRVIDEQYF
>TRBV27|many|TRBJ2-3|13|-
TGTGCCAGCAGTTGGACAGACGAGGATACGCAGTATTTT
CASSWTDEDTQYF
>TRBV7-2|few|TRBJ2-7|15|TRBD2
TGTGCCAGCAGCCTCAGAGGGAGGGCCTCCTACGAGCAGTACTTC
CASSLRGRASYEQYF
>TRBV7-2|many|TRBJ2-3|9|-
TGTGCCGGGACCGATACGCAGTATTTT
CAGTDTQYF
>TRBV28|few|TRBJ1-4|12|-
TGTGCCAGCAGTCCACCCCGGGGAAAACTGTTTTTT
CASSPPRGKLFF
>TRBV20-1|many|TRBJ2-1|12|TRBD2
TGCAGTGCTAGCGGGAGGCGGAATGAGCAGTTCTTC
CSASGRRNEQFF
>TRBV3-1|many|TRBJ1-2|15|-
TGTGCCAGCAGCCAACTGGGGGCGGTGGGATATGGCTACACCTTC
CASSQLGAVGYGYTF
>TRBV10-3|many|TRBJ2-1|15|-
TGTGCCATCAGAACAGGGCTGAGCTCCTACAATGAGCAGTTCTTC
CAIRTGLSSYNEQFF
>TRBV6-5|medium-sized|TRBJ1-1|14|-
TGTGCCAGCAGAGACGGTTACATGAACACTGAAGCTTTCTTT
CASRDGYMNTEAFF
>TRBV29-1|many|TRBJ2-5|14|-
TGCAGCGGGACCCACGGGGGGCCCCAAGAGACCCAGTACTTC
CSGTHGGPQETQYF
>TRBV27|many|TRBJ1-6|13|-
TGTGCCAGCAGTGCCCTTTATAATTCACCCCTCCACTTT
CASSALYNSPLHF
>TRBV7-9|medium-sized|TRBJ2-7|14|-
TGTGCCAGCAGCCTGGGGACTGTTAATTACGAGCAGTACTTC
CASSLGTVNYEQYF
>TRBV2|many|TRBJ2-4|14|-
TGTGCCAGCCAGGGGCACGGGCCCAAAAACATTCAGTACTTC
CASQGHGPKNIQYF
>TRBV9|many|TRBJ2-5|14|-
TGTGCCAGCAGCTTCCAGAGTGAGAAGGGGACCCAGTACTTC
CASSFQSEKGTQYF
>TRBV9|many|TRBJ2-7|12|-
TGTGCCAGCAGCCGGAACTCCTACGAGCAGTACTTC
CASSRNSYEQYF
>TRBV9|many|TRBJ2-5|14|-
TGTGCCAGCAGCGTAGAACCCGGGATCGCGACCCAGTACTTC
CASSVEPGIATQYF